This T cell receptor (beta chain) was sequenced for a study of blood T cells in healthy people across ages. The CDR3 length is 16 residues. The V end lost 4 bases, the J end lost 9 bases, and 22 bases lay between the germline ends. The germline gives CDR1 LGHDT, CDR2 YNNKEL (reference sequence). Alongside a J-beta primer mix, a sample-barcoded 5' primer served in a second PCR lasting 7 to 11 cycles. TCRdb independently ran MiXCR on the 5' RACE reads; one entry per CDR3 protein. Among fewer than 750,000 distinct CDR3 sequences listed, about 51% were seen once. This clonotype was counted ten times or more.

V gene TRBV3-1 combines with J gene TRBJ2-1, with unresolved D. The sample taken for sequencing was blood. This TCR was sampled from an elderly woman in good health. The CDR3 loop reads CASSLHIGVLKGEQFF. The CDR3 DNA sequence: TGTGCCAGCAGCCTCCATATCGGTGTCTTAAAGGGTGAGCAGTTCTTC.